This passage covers 21 T cell receptor beta chains from one sample sequenced in a study of blood T cell repertoires in COVID-19. This table comes from immunoSEQ multiplex PCR, and its TCRdb copy is limited to in-frame clones, with some not included. Of approximately 100,000 clones in the sample, 85% to 95% were seen once. Sample: peripheral blood. The origin of the receptors is a man aged 50 or older with active COVID-19.

CDR3 sequence reads: CASSLSSGLSTDTQYF. CDR3 coding DNA: TGTGCCAGCAGCTTATCCAGCGGCCTAAGCACAGATACGCAGTATTTT. The chain couples TRBV7-2 to TRBJ2-3; D may be TRBD2 (5 bases). Germline V gene sequence: CDR1 SGHTA, CDR2 FQGNSA. V was shortened by 2 bases and J by 0 bases, with 12 bases between the two germline ends. This CDR3 comprises 16 residues. Combining the CDR3 with reference TRBV7-2 and TRBJ2-3 gives the whole variable domain GAGVSQSPSNKVTEKGKDVELRCDPISGHTALYWYRQSLGQGLEFLIYFQGNSAPDKSGLPSDRFSAERTGGSVSTLTIQRTQQEDSAVYLCASSLSSGLSTDTQYFGPGTRLTVL.

DNA for the CDR3: TGTGCCAGCAGTTACTCGATGAGTTCCGAGCAGTACTTC. It encodes CASSYSMSSEQYF. The V call is TRBV6-5, the J call TRBJ2-7; no firm D call. The CDR3 runs to 13 residues. Germline V CDR1 and CDR2: MNHEY, SVGAGI. Trimming removed 0 bases from V and 6 bases from J, with 9 bases in between.

This sequence joins TRBV19 and TRBJ1-1, with 7 positions matching TRBD1. After removal of 8 bases from V and 5 bases from J, the junction contained 8 bases not matched to a gene. This CDR3 contains 13 residues. Germline CDR1 LNHDA, CDR2 SQIVND (reference sequence). The CDR3 DNA is TGTGCCAGTTCCAAGTTCAGGGGGACTGAAGCTTTCTTT. It encodes CASSKFRGTEAFF.

The chain couples TRBV5-1 to TRBJ1-6; D is unresolved. The germline CDR1 and CDR2 sequences are SGHRS and YFSETQ. V gave up 0 bases and J gave up 8 bases, with 12 bases separating them. The CDR3 loop spans 15 amino acids. Written as DNA, the CDR3 is TGCGCCAGCAGCTTGGCCGGGGAGCGTTATTCACCCCTCCACTTT. It codes for CASSLAGERYSPLHF.

The chain recombines TRBV20-1 with TRBJ2-1; 13 nucleotides agree with TRBD2. Per the germline V gene, CDR1 is DFQATT and CDR2 is SNEGSKA (reference sequence). Trimming at V came to 3 bases and at J to 7 bases, leaving 3 bases not matched to a gene. This CDR3 has 14 amino acids. CDR3 in amino acids: CSASGTSGKNEQFF. The DNA for the CDR3 is TGCAGTGCTAGTGGGACTAGCGGGAAGAATGAGCAGTTCTTC.

The V gene is TRBV5-1, the J gene TRBJ1-1, with D uncertain. V was clipped by 4 bases and J by 1 base, with 11 bases between them. Germline CDR1 is SGHRS and CDR2 is YFSETQ. The CDR3 extends over 14 amino acids. The CDR3 DNA is TGCGCCAGCAGCCTAGGACTGGGGAACACTGAAGCTTTCTTT. It specifies CASSLGLGNTEAFF.

The rearrangement links TRBV6-5 to TRBJ1-1; D gene ambiguous. V lost 2 bases and J lost 4, with 11 bases in between. The CDR3 has 14 residues. CDR1 is MNHEY and CDR2 is SVGAGI in the germline V gene. CDR3 DNA: TGTGCCAGCAGTTACGGGGTCCGGGGCACTGAAGCTTTCTTT. This gives the protein CASSYGVRGTEAFF.

CDR3 sequence (DNA): TGTGCCAGCAGAACCGGGACATCTAACACCGGGGAGCTGTTTTTT. Translation: CASRTGTSNTGELFF. V and J are TRBV6-1 and TRBJ2-2; possible D gene TRBD1, 6 bases. Germline-derived CDR1 and CDR2 are MNHNS and SASEGT. V lost 6 bases and J lost 2, with 13 bases in between. The CDR3 has 15 residues.

This chain joins TRBV2 and TRBJ1-6; D is unclear. This CDR3 is 15 amino acids long. Trimming took 6 bases from V and 4 from J, leaving 13 bases between them. The germline gives CDR1 SNHLY, CDR2 FYNNEI. The CDR3 DNA follows: TGTGCCAGCAGCGTTGACATCATATATAATTCACCCCTCCACTTT. It is translated as CASSVDIIYNSPLHF.

The V call is TRBV5-1, the J call TRBJ2-3; possible D gene TRBD1, 5 bases. CDR1 and CDR2 (germline): SGHRS, YFSETQ. This CDR3 contains 14 residues. The V end was cut by 1 base, the J end by 3 bases, with 9 bases between. DNA of the CDR3: TGCGCCAGCAGCTTGCAGGGTGGGACAGATACGCAGTATTTT. This gives the protein CASSLQGGTDTQYF.

The V gene is TRBV6-2 or TRBV6-3, the J gene TRBJ2-1; possibly TRBD1 for D (6 bases). From germline, CDR1 is MNHEY and CDR2 SVGEGT. The V end was cut by 6 bases, the J end by 10 bases, with 10 bases between. The CDR3 covers 11 residues. CDR3 loop: CASSHGQEQFF. CDR3 bases: TGTGCCAGCAGCCACGGACAGGAGCAGTTCTTC.

The chain combines TRBV28 with TRBJ2-7, with 14 bases aligning to TRBD2. J lost 6 bases, V lost 5 bases, and 9 bases had no gene match. CDR1 MDHEN and CDR2 SYDVKM come from the germline V gene. This CDR3 has 16 amino acids. DNA of the CDR3: TGTGCCAGCAGTGGTACGACTAGCGGGAGGGCCCTCGAGCAGTACTTC. Translation: CASSGTTSGRALEQYF.

This clone was seen a few times. This sequence joins TRBV4-2 and TRBJ2-7; D uncertain. CDR1 LGHNA and CDR2 YNFKEQ come from the germline V gene. V lost 0 bases and J 6 bases, leaving 15 bases between the germline ends. The CDR3 loop spans 15 amino acids. CDR3 protein: CASSQDRGRVGEQYF. DNA of the CDR3: TGTGCCAGCAGCCAAGACAGAGGCAGAGTCGGCGAGCAGTACTTC.

This rearrangement joins TRBV5-4 to TRBJ2-2; unclear D gene. CDR3 length: 15 amino acids. Trimming removed 0 bases from V and 1 base from J, with 7 bases in between. Germline CDR1 reads SGHNT; CDR2 reads YYREEE (reference sequence). DNA of the CDR3: TGTGCCAGCAGCTTGGATCTCGGGAACACCGGGGAGCTGTTTTTT. This translates into CASSLDLGNTGELFF.

The rearrangement joins TRBV30 to TRBJ1-5, with a tentative D call TRBD1 (5 bases). Looked up from germline, CDR1 is GTSNPN and CDR2 is SVGIG (reference sequence). The CDR3 spans 13 residues. With 2 bases removed from V and 3 bases from J, the gap between germline ends came to 8 bases. CDR3 sequence: CAWSPGNNQPQHF. DNA for the CDR3: TGTGCCTGGAGTCCAGGGAACAATCAGCCCCAGCATTTT. Full variable domain (rest looked up from reference TRBV30 and TRBJ1-5): SQTIHQWPATLVQPVGSPLSLECTVEGTSNPNLYWYRQAAGRGLQLLFYSVGIGQISSEVPQNLSASRPQDRQFILSSKKLLLSDSGFYLCAWSPGNNQPQHFGDGTRLSIL.

This clone showed up just once. This chain uses TRBV7-9 with TRBJ2-5, with a possible D match to TRBD2 (7 bases). Germline CDR1 is SEHNR and CDR2 is FQNEAQ (reference sequence). The CDR3 runs to 16 residues. V was shortened by 5 bases and J by 4 bases, with 20 bases between the two germline ends. This chain's CDR3 is CASSVPSTRGGETQYF. DNA of the CDR3: TGTGCCAGCAGCGTCCCCTCCACTAGGGGGGGAGAGACCCAGTACTTC.

The CDR3 coding sequence is TGTGCCTGGGAAGGAACAGGGCGAATGGGGGAAAAACTGTTTTTT. As protein: CAWEGTGRMGEKLFF. The chain recombines TRBV30 with TRBJ1-4, with D possibly being TRBD1 (6 bases). V lost 5 bases, J lost 8 bases, and 21 bases lay in between. Looked up from germline, CDR1 is GTSNPN and CDR2 is SVGIG (reference sequence). The CDR3 is 15 residues long.

This chain links TRBV5-8 with TRBJ2-7; D may correspond to TRBD1 or TRBD2 (6 bases each). Deletions cut 4 bases from V and 5 bases from J, with 19 bases between. The CDR3 has 15 residues. Germline lookup yields CDR1 SGHTS and CDR2 YDEGEE. The CDR3 sequence is CASSLGGAQGNEQYF. The CDR3 DNA reads as TGTGCCAGCAGCCTGGGAGGAGCGCAGGGGAACGAGCAGTACTTC.

Comments on this clone: The sample has other DNA sequences that encode this CDR3 too. This sequence joins TRBV11-2 and TRBJ2-1; a weak D match, TRBD1 (6 bases). The V gene lost 5 bases and the J gene lost 7 bases, with 12 bases spanning the gap. The CDR3 spans 13 residues. Germline CDR1 reads SGHAT; CDR2 reads FQNNGV. As DNA, the CDR3 is TGTGCCAGCAGCCGTAACAGGGAGAATGAGCAGTTCTTC. Amino acid sequence: CASSRNRENEQFF.

This clone has only a few counts. CDR3 nucleotide sequence: TGTGCCAGCAGCGCGACAGGGAACCAGCCCCAGCATTTT. Encoded protein: CASSATGNQPQHF. The V call is TRBV5-6, the J call TRBJ1-5; 7 nucleotides match TRBD1. The ends lost 4 bases at V and 7 bases at J; junction bases unmatched: 5. Germline CDR1 and CDR2: SGHDT and YYEEEE. This CDR3 contains 13 residues. The whole variable domain, filled in from reference TRBV5-6 and TRBJ1-5, reads DAGVTQSPTHLIKTRGQQVTLRCSPKSGHDTVSWYQQALGQGPQFIFQYYEEEERQRGNFPDRFSGHQFPNYSSELNVNALLLGDSALYLCASSATGNQPQHFGDGTRLSIL.

V usage is TRBV7-3 and J usage is TRBJ2-6; TRBD1 matches at 7 bases. This CDR3 comprises 16 residues. Germline-derived CDR1 and CDR2 are SGHTA and FQGTGA. With 2 bases clipped from V and 2 bases from J, the junction kept 3 bases outside the gene matches. The CDR3 DNA reads as TGTGCCAGCAGCTTATTCCAGGGGGCTGGGGCCAACGTCCTGACTTTC. Translating gives CASSLFQGAGANVLTF.